This T cell receptor beta chain was recorded in a study of CD8 T cells in Susac syndrome. Study conclusions and caveats: In Susac patients, clonal expansion was not detected in CD4+ cells.

A quantity of 0.5 to 1 ug RNA underwent reverse transcription using random hexamers. Amplification of TCR beta CDR3 across 54 Vbeta and 13 Jbeta was performed with immunoSEQ multiplex PCR. A single record per CDR3 protein comes from TCRdb applying MiXCR to the immunoSEQ multiplex PCR reads. The profile shows over 150,000 distinct CDR3 sequences, around 96% of them singletons. In regard to this clonotype: Its target is unknown.

The recently defined diagnostic criteria for definite or probable disease were met by the Susac syndrome patients. The sequence derives from a human donor with Susac syndrome. The source material was CD4+ T cells from PBMCs.

The CDR3 loop is CASSLLGSDREFF. The DNA of the CDR3 is TGTGCCAGCAGCCTTTTAGGATCGGACCGAGAGTTCTTC. V gene TRBV3-1 combines with J gene TRBJ2-1; no clear D gene. The V end was cut by 4 bases, the J end by 14 bases, with 18 bases between. The CDR3 is made up of 13 amino acids. Germline V gene lookup returns CDR1 LGHDT and CDR2 YNNKEL (reference sequence).